Below are 30 T cell receptor beta chains sequenced from a single sample in a study of T-cell memory formation after mild COVID-19. TCRdb ran MiXCR on the 5' RACE reads and lists one entry per CDR3 protein. The sample consists of roughly 110,000 distinct CDR3 sequences, roughly 14% of them appearing once. The sample was PBMCs or a T cell subset sorted from them (not recorded which). These receptors all come from a man aged 18 to 30 who had mild COVID-19 (a few samples of this study predate the infection). Cell type and time point are not known.

The table lists this clonotype with many counts. This rearrangement joins TRBV12-3 or TRBV12-4 to TRBJ2-7, with D hard to call. V was clipped by 1 base and J by 2 bases, with 3 bases between them. There are 12 residues in the CDR3. In DNA form, the CDR3 reads TGTGCCAGCAGTTTAGGGACCTACGAGCAGTACGTC. This sequence encodes CASSLGTYEQYV.

The V gene is TRBV6-5, the J gene TRBJ1-5; D is perhaps TRBD1 (5 bases). V was pared by 6 bases and J by 9 bases, with 18 bases between. The germline CDR1 and CDR2 sequences are MNHEY and SVGAGI. This CDR3 has 14 residues. The CDR3 DNA sequence: TGTGCCAGCAGCAGCGGGACGGCGGGAGGGCCCCAGCATTTT. This codes for CASSSGTAGGPQHF.

The chain couples TRBV19 to TRBJ2-7, with 8 bases lining up with TRBD2. After removal of 4 bases from V and 0 bases from J, the junction contained 5 bases not matched to a gene. The length of the CDR3 is 15 residues. Looked up from germline, CDR1 is LNHDA and CDR2 is SQIVND (reference sequence). The CDR3 reads CASSRLATSSYEQYF. CDR3 sequence (DNA): TGTGCCAGTAGTAGACTAGCGACAAGCTCCTACGAGCAGTACTTC.

The CDR3, as DNA: TGTGCCAGCAGCTGGGGACAGGGGTGGCAGTTCTTC. This sequence encodes CASSWGQGWQFF. The J gene is TRBJ2-1, the V gene TRBV7-8; 10 bases agree with TRBD1. Trimming removed 4 bases from V and 12 bases from J; junction bases left unmatched: 3. The CDR3 covers 12 residues. Per the germline V gene, CDR1 is SGHVS and CDR2 is FQNEAQ.

This clonotype came up many times. The genes are TRBV10-1 and TRBJ2-7, with D tentatively TRBD1 (5 bases). Per the germline V gene, CDR1 is WNHNN and CDR2 is SYGVQD (reference sequence). V gave up 2 bases and J gave up 3 bases, with 20 bases separating them. CDR3 size: 17 residues. CDR3 coding DNA: TGCGCCAGCAGTGAGCCTAATAGGGGTGGACGGATCTACGAGCAGTACTTC. The encoded protein is CASSEPNRGGRIYEQYF.

The rearrangement links TRBV9 to TRBJ2-3, with TRBD1 as a possible D gene (6 bases). The CDR3 consists of 18 residues. Trimming pared 4 bases from V and 2 bases from J, leaving 23 bases between. Germline V gene sequence: CDR1 SGDLS, CDR2 YYNGEE. The CDR3 region has the DNA TGTGCCAGCAGCCCTCACCCGCGACAGGCAGATTACACAGATACGCAGTATTTT. Its translation: CASSPHPRQADYTDTQYF. Supplemented by reference TRBV9 and TRBJ2-3, the full variable domain reads DSGVTQTPKHLITATGQRVTLRCSPRSGDLSVYWYQQSLDQGLQFLIQYYNGEERAKGNILERFSAQQFPDLHSELNLSSLELGDSALYFCASSPHPRQADYTDTQYFGPGTRLTVL.

The chain has TRBV3-1 and TRBJ2-3; a weak D match, TRBD1 (5 bases). Trimming shortened V by 1 base and J by 4 bases, and 12 bases separated the two germline ends. CDR1 is LGHDT, CDR2 YNNKEL, per germline (reference sequence). CDR3 length: 15 residues. In DNA form, the CDR3 reads TGTGCCAGCAGCCAAGTGGCGGACAATTCAGATACGCAGTATTTT. It translates to CASSQVADNSDTQYF.

The gene calls are TRBV4-1 and TRBJ2-5; 7 bases map to TRBD1. Germline CDR1 is MGHRA and CDR2 is YSYEKL. The length of the CDR3 is 15 residues. Trimming at V came to 7 bases and at J to 2 bases, leaving 10 bases not matched to a gene. The CDR3 bases are TGCGCCAGCACCCGAGGGGGCGGCACACAAGAGACCCAGTACTTC. Protein sequence: CASTRGGGTQETQYF.

This clonotype was found once. The CDR3 DNA reads as TGTGCCAGTAGTATACACACCACCCCATCGCCCCAGCATTTT. This encodes CASSIHTTPSPQHF. The chain has TRBV19 and TRBJ1-5, with D unresolved. The CDR3 covers 14 residues. The ends were cut back, 2 bases at V and 9 bases at J, with 14 bases in the middle. In germline, CDR1 is LNHDA, CDR2 SQIVND (reference sequence).

This clonotype was counted only a few times. The V and J genes are TRBV15 and TRBJ2-7; no clear D gene. The V gene lost 4 bases and the J gene lost 0 bases, with 16 bases spanning the gap. The CDR3 extends over 16 amino acids. Germline loops: CDR1 LNHNV, CDR2 YYDKDF (reference sequence). The DNA for the CDR3 is TGTGCCACCAGCACTTTCGTTGACACCCTCTCCTACGAGCAGTACGTC. Translating it yields CATSTFVDTLSYEQYV.

This clonotype was found a few times. This chain links TRBV12-3 or TRBV12-4 with TRBJ1-2; a weak D match, TRBD1 (6 bases). The V and J ends lost 3 bases and 4 bases respectively, with 9 bases between them. The CDR3 spans 13 residues. CDR3 bases: TGTGCCAGCAGTTTCCCGGACAGCTATGGCTACACCTTC. This sequence encodes CASSFPDSYGYTF.

This clonotype was seen a handful of times. The rearrangement joins TRBV3-1 to TRBJ2-7; tentative D call: TRBD2 (6 bases). The CDR3 loop spans 13 amino acids. CDR1 and CDR2 from the germline V gene are LGHDT and YNNKEL (reference sequence). V dropped 4 bases and J dropped 2 bases, with 9 bases sitting between them. The CDR3 DNA is TGTGCCAGCAGCCCCGGGGGAGCCTACGAGCAGTACTTC. Its protein is CASSPGGAYEQYF.

This clonotype was counted ten times or more. CDR3 protein: CSVVGGHTYEQYF. In DNA form, the CDR3 reads TGCAGCGTTGTGGGGGGGCATACCTACGAGCAGTACTTC. This chain connects TRBV29-1 to TRBJ2-7; tentative D call: TRBD2 (7 bases). The CDR3 has 13 amino acids. V gave up 4 bases and J gave up 2 bases, with 12 bases separating them. CDR1 and CDR2 from the germline V gene are SQVTM and ANQGSEA.

The chain has TRBV6-5 and TRBJ2-3; no reliable D call. Germline assignment: CDR1 MNHEY and CDR2 SVGAGI. This CDR3 comprises 15 residues. Trimming took 6 bases from V and 0 from J, leaving 13 bases between them. The CDR3 nucleotides read TGTGCCAGCAGCCCAGCGTACCCTAGCACAGATACGCAGTATTTT. Encoded protein: CASSPAYPSTDTQYF.

The chain has TRBV5-5 and TRBJ1-6; D is unclear. Trimming stripped 0 bases from V and 3 bases from J, with 10 bases between. CDR1 SGHKS and CDR2 YYEKEE come from the germline V gene (reference sequence). The CDR3 is made up of 16 amino acids. This CDR3 reads CASSLDENLYNSPLHF. DNA for the CDR3: TGTGCCAGCAGCTTGGATGAGAATCTCTATAATTCACCCCTCCACTTT.

CDR3 residues: CASSLNRVADQPQHF. In nucleotides, the CDR3 is TGTGCCAGCAGTTTGAACAGGGTGGCGGATCAGCCCCAGCATTTT. The genes are TRBV28 and TRBJ1-5; weak D call: TRBD1 (6 bases). CDR1 and CDR2 from the germline V gene are MDHEN and SYDVKM. With 3 bases removed from V and 5 bases from J, the gap between germline ends came to 14 bases. This CDR3 spans 15 amino acids.

The rearrangement links TRBV6-5 to TRBJ1-4, with D possibly matching TRBD1 (5 bases). Per the germline V gene, CDR1 is MNHEY and CDR2 is SVGAGI. This CDR3 has 11 residues. V was clipped by 5 bases and J by 15 bases, with 13 bases between them. CDR3 nucleotides: TGTGCCAGCAGTACCGGACAAGAGTTGTTTTTT. Its translation is CASSTGQELFF.

The V and J genes are TRBV20-1 and TRBJ1-1; D unresolved. The CDR3 loop spans 13 amino acids. Trimming stripped 3 bases from V and 1 base from J, with 9 bases between. Germline V gene sequence: CDR1 DFQATT, CDR2 SNEGSKA (reference sequence). CDR3 sequence reads: CSASSQENTEAFF. For the CDR3, the DNA is TGCAGTGCTAGTTCCCAGGAGAACACTGAAGCTTTCTTT.

This clonotype occurred many times. The V and J genes are TRBV29-1 and TRBJ2-1; 10 bases are a match to TRBD2. Per germline, CDR1 SQVTM and CDR2 ANQGSEA. The junction had 4 bases not matched to a gene; V was cut back by 4 bases and J by 4 bases. The CDR3 sequence is 14 residues long. This CDR3 reads CSVVLAGLYNEQFF. The CDR3 bases are TGCAGCGTTGTACTAGCGGGGTTGTACAATGAGCAGTTCTTC.

This clonotype has only a few counts. This chain uses TRBV7-9 with TRBJ2-1; tentatively, D is TRBD1 or TRBD2 (6 bases each). This CDR3 spans 13 amino acids. CDR1 and CDR2 (germline): SEHNR, FQNEAQ (reference sequence). V shed 0 bases and J shed 8 bases, with 8 bases lying between them. This CDR3 reads CASSLAGGHEQFF. The CDR3 DNA is TGTGCCAGCAGCTTAGCCGGGGGCCATGAGCAGTTCTTC. Together with reference TRBV7-9 and TRBJ2-1, the CDR3 gives the full variable domain: DTGVSQNPRHKITKRGQNVTFRCDPISEHNRLYWYRQTLGQGPEFLTYFQNEAQLEKSRLLSDRFSAERPKGSFSTLEIQRTEQGDSAMYLCASSLAGGHEQFFGPGTRLTVL.

The sample holds a few counts of this clonotype. This rearrangement joins TRBV24-1 to TRBJ1-5, with 10 bases aligning to TRBD1. CDR1 is KGHDR, CDR2 SFDVKD, per germline. The CDR3 is 15 residues long. Trimming at V came to 4 bases and at J to 5 bases, leaving 4 bases not matched to a gene. The CDR3 DNA reads TGTGCCACCAGTGACCGCGGGACAGGGGATCAGCCCCAGCATTTT. Translated: CATSDRGTGDQPQHF.

This clonotype was recorded at least ten times. This chain links TRBV19 with TRBJ2-6; tentative D call: TRBD2 (5 bases). The CDR3 has 16 residues. The V end was cut by 3 bases, the J end by 0 bases, with 9 bases between. CDR1 and CDR2 (germline): LNHDA, SQIVND (reference sequence). The CDR3 DNA is TGTGCCAGTAGTATTCGGGGAACCTCTGGGGCCAACGTCCTGACTTTC. Its translation: CASSIRGTSGANVLTF. The variable domain in full, with the rest retrieved from reference TRBV19 and TRBJ2-6, is DGGITQSPKYLFRKEGQNVTLSCEQNLNHDAMYWYRQDPGQGLRLIYYSQIVNDFQKGDIAEGYSVSREKKESFPLTVTSAQKNPTAFYLCASSIRGTSGANVLTFGAGSRLTVL.

The rearrangement links TRBV5-1 to TRBJ1-1, with a weak D call TRBD1 (5 bases). This CDR3 region has 19 residues. The germline V gene has CDR1 SGHRS and CDR2 YFSETQ. The V end lost 0 bases, the J end lost 0 bases, and 21 bases lay between the germline ends. For the CDR3, the DNA is TGCGCCAGCAGCTTGGTAGGCGGGGGACGAATCTCCATGAACACTGAAGCTTTCTTT. It yields the protein CASSLVGGGRISMNTEAFF.

This chain connects TRBV27 to TRBJ2-7; possibly TRBD1 for D (6 bases). With 6 bases removed from V and 2 bases from J, the gap between germline ends came to 17 bases. CDR1 MNHEY and CDR2 SMNVEV come from the germline V gene (reference sequence). The CDR3 is 15 residues long. This CDR3 is CASSYTGSGTYEQYF. The CDR3 DNA sequence: TGTGCCAGCAGCTACACAGGGAGTGGGACCTACGAGCAGTACTTC.

The V call is TRBV4-1, the J call TRBJ1-2; D is possibly TRBD1 (5 bases). The germline gives CDR1 MGHRA, CDR2 YSYEKL. V was clipped by 0 bases and J by 4 bases, with 15 bases between them. The CDR3 totals 16 residues. CDR3: CASSQEGNIRVYGYTF. The CDR3 bases are TGCGCCAGCAGCCAAGAGGGCAACATCAGGGTCTATGGCTACACCTTC.

This clonotype was counted between two and nine times. V usage is TRBV7-3 and J usage is TRBJ2-1; a possible D gene is TRBD2 (5 bases). The CDR3 sequence is 14 residues long. The germline V gene has CDR1 SGHTA and CDR2 FQGTGA. V gave up 0 bases and J gave up 6 bases, with 9 bases separating them. The CDR3 DNA reads as TGTGCCAGCAGCTTAACCGGGGTCGGCAATGAGCAGTTCTTC. Encoded protein: CASSLTGVGNEQFF.

This sequence joins TRBV28 and TRBJ2-1, with a weak D call TRBD1 (6 bases). The germline V and J ends were trimmed by 6 bases and 8 bases, with 17 bases remaining between them. CDR1 is MDHEN, CDR2 SYDVKM, per germline. The CDR3 length is 14 residues. Here the CDR3 DNA reads TGTGCCAGCAGAAACAGGGCTTATTTGGATGAGCAGTTCTTC. Encoded protein: CASRNRAYLDEQFF.

This clonotype showed up just a few times. The chain employs TRBV9 and TRBJ1-2; no definite D call. CDR1 and CDR2 from the germline V gene are SGDLS and YYNGEE. Trimming removed 0 bases from V and 7 bases from J, with 7 bases in between. The CDR3 runs to 12 residues. The CDR3 protein is CASSVDYGGYTF. The CDR3 bases are TGTGCCAGCAGCGTAGATTACGGTGGCTACACCTTC.

The chain couples TRBV7-2 to TRBJ1-6, with unresolved D. In germline, CDR1 is SGHTA, CDR2 FQGNSA. This CDR3 is built from 16 residues. V lost 5 bases and J lost 2, with 13 bases in between. This chain's CDR3 is CASSHSEWAYNSPLHF. The CDR3, as DNA: TGTGCCAGCAGCCACTCGGAGTGGGCCTATAATTCACCCCTCCACTTT.

This clonotype was recorded a few times. Germline and junction disagree at one end, which may indicate a read error. This chain joins TRBV18 and TRBJ2-7; D remains unclear. CDR1 and CDR2 (germline): KGHSH, LQKENI. This CDR3 comprises 14 residues. CDR3 nucleotide sequence: TGTGCCAGCTCACCCTCCCCTTTCGTCTACGATCAGTACTTC. Protein: CASSPSPFVYDQYF.